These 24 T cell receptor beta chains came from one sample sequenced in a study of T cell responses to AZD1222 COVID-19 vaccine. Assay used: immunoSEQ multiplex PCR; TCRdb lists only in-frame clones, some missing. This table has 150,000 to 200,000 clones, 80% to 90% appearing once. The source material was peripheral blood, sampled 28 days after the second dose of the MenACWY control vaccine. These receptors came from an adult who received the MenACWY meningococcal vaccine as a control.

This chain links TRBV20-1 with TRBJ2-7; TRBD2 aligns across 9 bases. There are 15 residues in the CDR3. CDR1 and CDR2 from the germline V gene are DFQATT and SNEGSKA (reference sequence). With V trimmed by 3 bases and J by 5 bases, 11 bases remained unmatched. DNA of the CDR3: TGCAGTGCTAGTAGCGGGAGTGATTTTGGTAACGAGCAGTACTTC. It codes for CSASSGSDFGNEQYF.

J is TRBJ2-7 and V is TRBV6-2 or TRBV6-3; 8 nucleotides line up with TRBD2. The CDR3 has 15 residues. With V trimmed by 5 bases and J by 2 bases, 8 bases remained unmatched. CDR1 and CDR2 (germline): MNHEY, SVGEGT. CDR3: CASSNLKAGAYEQYF. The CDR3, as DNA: TGTGCCAGCAGTAACTTAAAAGCGGGAGCCTACGAGCAGTACTTC.

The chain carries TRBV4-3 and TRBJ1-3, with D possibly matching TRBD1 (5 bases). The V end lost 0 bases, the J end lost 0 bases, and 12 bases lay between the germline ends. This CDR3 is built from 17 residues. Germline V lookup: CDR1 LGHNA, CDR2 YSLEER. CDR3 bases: TGCGCCAGCAGCCAAGAAAGTGGGACTGGCTCTGGAAACACCATATATTTT. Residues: CASSQESGTGSGNTIYF.

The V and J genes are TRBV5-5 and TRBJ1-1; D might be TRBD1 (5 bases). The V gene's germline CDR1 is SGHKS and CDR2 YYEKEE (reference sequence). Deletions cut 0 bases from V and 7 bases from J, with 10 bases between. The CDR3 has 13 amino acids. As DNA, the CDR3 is TGTGCCAGCAGCTTGGCCTGGCAGGGTGAAGCTTTCTTT. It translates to CASSLAWQGEAFF.

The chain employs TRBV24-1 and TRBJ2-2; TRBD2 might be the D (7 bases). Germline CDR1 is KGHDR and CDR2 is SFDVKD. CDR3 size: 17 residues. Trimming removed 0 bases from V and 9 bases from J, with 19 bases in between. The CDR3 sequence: CATSDLGIAGASRELFF. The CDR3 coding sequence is TGTGCCACCAGTGATTTGGGTATCGCGGGGGCCTCCCGGGAGCTGTTTTTT.

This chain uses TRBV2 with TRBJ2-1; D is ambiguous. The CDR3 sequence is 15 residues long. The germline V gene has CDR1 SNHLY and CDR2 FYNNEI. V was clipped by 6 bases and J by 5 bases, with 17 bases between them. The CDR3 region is CASSPRTLTHNEQFF. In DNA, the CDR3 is TGTGCCAGCAGCCCTCGGACCCTTACACACAATGAGCAGTTCTTC. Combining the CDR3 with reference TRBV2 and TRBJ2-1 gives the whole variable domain EPEVTQTPSHQVTQMGQEVILRCVPISNHLYFYWYRQILGQKVEFLVSFYNNEISEKSEIFDDQFSVERPDGSNFTLKIRSTKLEDSAMYFCASSPRTLTHNEQFFGPGTRLTVL.

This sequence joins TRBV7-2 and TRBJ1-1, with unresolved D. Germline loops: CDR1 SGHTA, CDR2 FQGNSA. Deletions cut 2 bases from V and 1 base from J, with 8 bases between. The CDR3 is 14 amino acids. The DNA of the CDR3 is TGTGCCAGCAGCTTATCCGATCAGAACACTGAAGCTTTCTTT. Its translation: CASSLSDQNTEAFF.

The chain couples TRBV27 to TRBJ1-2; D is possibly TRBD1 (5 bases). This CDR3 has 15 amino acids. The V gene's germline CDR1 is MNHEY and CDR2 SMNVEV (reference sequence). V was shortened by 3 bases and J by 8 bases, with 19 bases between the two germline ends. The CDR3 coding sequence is TGTGCCAGCAGTTTCTTTCACAGGAGCCCCGAGGGCTACACCTTC. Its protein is CASSFFHRSPEGYTF.

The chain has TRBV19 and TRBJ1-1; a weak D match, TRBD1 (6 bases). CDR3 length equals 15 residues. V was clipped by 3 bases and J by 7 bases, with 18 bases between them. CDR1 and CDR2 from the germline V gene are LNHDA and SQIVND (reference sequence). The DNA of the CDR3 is TGTGCCAGTAGTATCGGACAGCTTCGGACGCATGAAGCTTTCTTT. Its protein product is CASSIGQLRTHEAFF.

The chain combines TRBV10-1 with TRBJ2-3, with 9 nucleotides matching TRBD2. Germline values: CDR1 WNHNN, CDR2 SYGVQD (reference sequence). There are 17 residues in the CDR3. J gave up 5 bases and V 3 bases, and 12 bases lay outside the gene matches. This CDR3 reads CASSDLAGGPNGDTQYF. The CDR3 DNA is TGCGCCAGCAGTGACCTCGCGGGAGGGCCCAACGGAGATACGCAGTATTTT.

The DNA for the CDR3 is TGTGCCAGCTTCTTCACAGGCTCTGGAAACACCATATATTTT. Its protein product is CASFFTGSGNTIYF. The genes are TRBV6-5 and TRBJ1-3; TRBD1 is a possible D gene (5 bases). Germline values: CDR1 MNHEY, CDR2 SVGAGI. Trimming left V 8 bases short and J 0 bases short, with 11 bases between. The CDR3 sequence is 14 residues long.

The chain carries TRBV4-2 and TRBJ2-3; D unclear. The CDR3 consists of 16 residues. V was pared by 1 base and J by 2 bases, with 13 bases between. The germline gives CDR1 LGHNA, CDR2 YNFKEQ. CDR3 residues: CASSQVFRRSTDTQYF. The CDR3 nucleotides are TGTGCCAGCAGCCAAGTGTTTCGTAGATCCACAGATACGCAGTATTTT.

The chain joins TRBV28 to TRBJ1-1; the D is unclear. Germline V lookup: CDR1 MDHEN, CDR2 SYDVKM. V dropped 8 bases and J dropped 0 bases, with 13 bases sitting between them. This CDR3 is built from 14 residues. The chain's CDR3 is CASALHGVNTEAFF. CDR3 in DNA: TGTGCCAGCGCCCTACACGGGGTGAACACTGAAGCTTTCTTT.

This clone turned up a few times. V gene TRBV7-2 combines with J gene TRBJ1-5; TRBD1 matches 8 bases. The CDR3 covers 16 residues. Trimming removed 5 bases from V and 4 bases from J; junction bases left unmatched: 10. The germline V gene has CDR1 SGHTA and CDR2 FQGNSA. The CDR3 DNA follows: TGTGCCAGCAGCCCGCGGACAGGGCAGGGAAATCAGCCCCAGCATTTT. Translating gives CASSPRTGQGNQPQHF.

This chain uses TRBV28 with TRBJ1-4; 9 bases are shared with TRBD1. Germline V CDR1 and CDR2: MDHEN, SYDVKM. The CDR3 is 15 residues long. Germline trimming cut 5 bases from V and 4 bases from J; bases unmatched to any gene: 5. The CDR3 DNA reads TGTGCCAGCAGTCCGGGGACAGGGCTTAATGAAAAACTGTTTTTT. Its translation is CASSPGTGLNEKLFF.

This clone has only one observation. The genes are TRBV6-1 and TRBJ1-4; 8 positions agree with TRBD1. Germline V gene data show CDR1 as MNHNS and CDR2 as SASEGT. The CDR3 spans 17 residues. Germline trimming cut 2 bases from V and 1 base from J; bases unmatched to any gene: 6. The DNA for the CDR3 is TGTGCCAGCAGTGAACAGGGGGCTAGGGGAACTAATGAAAAACTGTTTTTT. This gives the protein CASSEQGARGTNEKLFF.

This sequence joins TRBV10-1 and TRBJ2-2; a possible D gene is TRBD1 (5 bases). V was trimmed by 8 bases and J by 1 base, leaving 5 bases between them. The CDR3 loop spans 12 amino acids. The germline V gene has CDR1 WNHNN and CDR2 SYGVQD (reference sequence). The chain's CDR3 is CASGQNTGELFF. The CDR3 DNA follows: TGCGCCAGCGGACAGAACACCGGGGAGCTGTTTTTT.

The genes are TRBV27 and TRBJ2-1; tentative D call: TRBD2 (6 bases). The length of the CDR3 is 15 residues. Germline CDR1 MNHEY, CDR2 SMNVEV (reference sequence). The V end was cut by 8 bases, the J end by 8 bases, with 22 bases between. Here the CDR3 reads CASGQSALWGDEQFF. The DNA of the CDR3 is TGTGCCAGCGGCCAATCCGCGCTGTGGGGGGATGAGCAGTTCTTC.

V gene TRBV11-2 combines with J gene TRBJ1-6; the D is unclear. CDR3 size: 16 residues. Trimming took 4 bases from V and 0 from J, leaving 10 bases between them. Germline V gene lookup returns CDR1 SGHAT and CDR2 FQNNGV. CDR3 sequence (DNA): TGTGCCAGCAGCTCCGGACGGAGCTCCTATAATTCACCCCTCCACTTT. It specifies CASSSGRSSYNSPLHF.

CDR3 residues: CASSTQGAWTEAFF. Here the CDR3 DNA reads TGTGCCAGTAGTACACAGGGGGCTTGGACTGAAGCTTTCTTT. This chain uses TRBV19 with TRBJ1-1; 9 nucleotides line up with TRBD1. The germline V gene has CDR1 LNHDA and CDR2 SQIVND (reference sequence). V gave up 4 bases and J gave up 5 bases; unmatched junction bases: 5. This CDR3 contains 14 residues.

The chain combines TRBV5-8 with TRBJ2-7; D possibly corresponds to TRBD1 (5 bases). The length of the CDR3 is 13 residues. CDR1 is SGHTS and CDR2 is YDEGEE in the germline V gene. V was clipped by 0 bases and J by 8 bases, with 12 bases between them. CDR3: CASSLAQAGKQYF. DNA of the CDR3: TGTGCCAGCAGCTTGGCGCAAGCAGGGAAGCAGTACTTC.

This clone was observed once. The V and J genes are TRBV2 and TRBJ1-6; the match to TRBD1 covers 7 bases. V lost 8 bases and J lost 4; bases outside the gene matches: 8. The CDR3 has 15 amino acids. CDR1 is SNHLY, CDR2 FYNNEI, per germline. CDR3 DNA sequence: TGTGCCAGCGGCACACAGGGGCTTTATAATTCACCCCTCCACTTT. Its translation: CASGTQGLYNSPLHF.

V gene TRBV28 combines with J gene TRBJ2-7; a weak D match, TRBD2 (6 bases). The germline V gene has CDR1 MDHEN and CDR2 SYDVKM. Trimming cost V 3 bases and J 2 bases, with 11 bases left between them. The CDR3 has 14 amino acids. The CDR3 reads CASSFASAPYEQYF. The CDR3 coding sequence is TGTGCCAGCAGTTTTGCTAGCGCGCCCTACGAGCAGTACTTC. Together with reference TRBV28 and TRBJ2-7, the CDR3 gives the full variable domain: DVKVTQSSRYLVKRTGEKVFLECVQDMDHENMFWYRQDPGLGLRLIYFSYDVKMKEKGDIPEGYSVSREKKERFSLILESASTNQTSMYLCASSFASAPYEQYFGPGTRLTVT.

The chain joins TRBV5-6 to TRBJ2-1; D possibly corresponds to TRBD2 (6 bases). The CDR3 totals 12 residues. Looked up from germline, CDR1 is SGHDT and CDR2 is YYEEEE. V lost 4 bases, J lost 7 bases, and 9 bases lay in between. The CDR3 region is CASSTGGNEQFF. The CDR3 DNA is TGTGCCAGCAGCACCGGGGGAAATGAGCAGTTCTTC.